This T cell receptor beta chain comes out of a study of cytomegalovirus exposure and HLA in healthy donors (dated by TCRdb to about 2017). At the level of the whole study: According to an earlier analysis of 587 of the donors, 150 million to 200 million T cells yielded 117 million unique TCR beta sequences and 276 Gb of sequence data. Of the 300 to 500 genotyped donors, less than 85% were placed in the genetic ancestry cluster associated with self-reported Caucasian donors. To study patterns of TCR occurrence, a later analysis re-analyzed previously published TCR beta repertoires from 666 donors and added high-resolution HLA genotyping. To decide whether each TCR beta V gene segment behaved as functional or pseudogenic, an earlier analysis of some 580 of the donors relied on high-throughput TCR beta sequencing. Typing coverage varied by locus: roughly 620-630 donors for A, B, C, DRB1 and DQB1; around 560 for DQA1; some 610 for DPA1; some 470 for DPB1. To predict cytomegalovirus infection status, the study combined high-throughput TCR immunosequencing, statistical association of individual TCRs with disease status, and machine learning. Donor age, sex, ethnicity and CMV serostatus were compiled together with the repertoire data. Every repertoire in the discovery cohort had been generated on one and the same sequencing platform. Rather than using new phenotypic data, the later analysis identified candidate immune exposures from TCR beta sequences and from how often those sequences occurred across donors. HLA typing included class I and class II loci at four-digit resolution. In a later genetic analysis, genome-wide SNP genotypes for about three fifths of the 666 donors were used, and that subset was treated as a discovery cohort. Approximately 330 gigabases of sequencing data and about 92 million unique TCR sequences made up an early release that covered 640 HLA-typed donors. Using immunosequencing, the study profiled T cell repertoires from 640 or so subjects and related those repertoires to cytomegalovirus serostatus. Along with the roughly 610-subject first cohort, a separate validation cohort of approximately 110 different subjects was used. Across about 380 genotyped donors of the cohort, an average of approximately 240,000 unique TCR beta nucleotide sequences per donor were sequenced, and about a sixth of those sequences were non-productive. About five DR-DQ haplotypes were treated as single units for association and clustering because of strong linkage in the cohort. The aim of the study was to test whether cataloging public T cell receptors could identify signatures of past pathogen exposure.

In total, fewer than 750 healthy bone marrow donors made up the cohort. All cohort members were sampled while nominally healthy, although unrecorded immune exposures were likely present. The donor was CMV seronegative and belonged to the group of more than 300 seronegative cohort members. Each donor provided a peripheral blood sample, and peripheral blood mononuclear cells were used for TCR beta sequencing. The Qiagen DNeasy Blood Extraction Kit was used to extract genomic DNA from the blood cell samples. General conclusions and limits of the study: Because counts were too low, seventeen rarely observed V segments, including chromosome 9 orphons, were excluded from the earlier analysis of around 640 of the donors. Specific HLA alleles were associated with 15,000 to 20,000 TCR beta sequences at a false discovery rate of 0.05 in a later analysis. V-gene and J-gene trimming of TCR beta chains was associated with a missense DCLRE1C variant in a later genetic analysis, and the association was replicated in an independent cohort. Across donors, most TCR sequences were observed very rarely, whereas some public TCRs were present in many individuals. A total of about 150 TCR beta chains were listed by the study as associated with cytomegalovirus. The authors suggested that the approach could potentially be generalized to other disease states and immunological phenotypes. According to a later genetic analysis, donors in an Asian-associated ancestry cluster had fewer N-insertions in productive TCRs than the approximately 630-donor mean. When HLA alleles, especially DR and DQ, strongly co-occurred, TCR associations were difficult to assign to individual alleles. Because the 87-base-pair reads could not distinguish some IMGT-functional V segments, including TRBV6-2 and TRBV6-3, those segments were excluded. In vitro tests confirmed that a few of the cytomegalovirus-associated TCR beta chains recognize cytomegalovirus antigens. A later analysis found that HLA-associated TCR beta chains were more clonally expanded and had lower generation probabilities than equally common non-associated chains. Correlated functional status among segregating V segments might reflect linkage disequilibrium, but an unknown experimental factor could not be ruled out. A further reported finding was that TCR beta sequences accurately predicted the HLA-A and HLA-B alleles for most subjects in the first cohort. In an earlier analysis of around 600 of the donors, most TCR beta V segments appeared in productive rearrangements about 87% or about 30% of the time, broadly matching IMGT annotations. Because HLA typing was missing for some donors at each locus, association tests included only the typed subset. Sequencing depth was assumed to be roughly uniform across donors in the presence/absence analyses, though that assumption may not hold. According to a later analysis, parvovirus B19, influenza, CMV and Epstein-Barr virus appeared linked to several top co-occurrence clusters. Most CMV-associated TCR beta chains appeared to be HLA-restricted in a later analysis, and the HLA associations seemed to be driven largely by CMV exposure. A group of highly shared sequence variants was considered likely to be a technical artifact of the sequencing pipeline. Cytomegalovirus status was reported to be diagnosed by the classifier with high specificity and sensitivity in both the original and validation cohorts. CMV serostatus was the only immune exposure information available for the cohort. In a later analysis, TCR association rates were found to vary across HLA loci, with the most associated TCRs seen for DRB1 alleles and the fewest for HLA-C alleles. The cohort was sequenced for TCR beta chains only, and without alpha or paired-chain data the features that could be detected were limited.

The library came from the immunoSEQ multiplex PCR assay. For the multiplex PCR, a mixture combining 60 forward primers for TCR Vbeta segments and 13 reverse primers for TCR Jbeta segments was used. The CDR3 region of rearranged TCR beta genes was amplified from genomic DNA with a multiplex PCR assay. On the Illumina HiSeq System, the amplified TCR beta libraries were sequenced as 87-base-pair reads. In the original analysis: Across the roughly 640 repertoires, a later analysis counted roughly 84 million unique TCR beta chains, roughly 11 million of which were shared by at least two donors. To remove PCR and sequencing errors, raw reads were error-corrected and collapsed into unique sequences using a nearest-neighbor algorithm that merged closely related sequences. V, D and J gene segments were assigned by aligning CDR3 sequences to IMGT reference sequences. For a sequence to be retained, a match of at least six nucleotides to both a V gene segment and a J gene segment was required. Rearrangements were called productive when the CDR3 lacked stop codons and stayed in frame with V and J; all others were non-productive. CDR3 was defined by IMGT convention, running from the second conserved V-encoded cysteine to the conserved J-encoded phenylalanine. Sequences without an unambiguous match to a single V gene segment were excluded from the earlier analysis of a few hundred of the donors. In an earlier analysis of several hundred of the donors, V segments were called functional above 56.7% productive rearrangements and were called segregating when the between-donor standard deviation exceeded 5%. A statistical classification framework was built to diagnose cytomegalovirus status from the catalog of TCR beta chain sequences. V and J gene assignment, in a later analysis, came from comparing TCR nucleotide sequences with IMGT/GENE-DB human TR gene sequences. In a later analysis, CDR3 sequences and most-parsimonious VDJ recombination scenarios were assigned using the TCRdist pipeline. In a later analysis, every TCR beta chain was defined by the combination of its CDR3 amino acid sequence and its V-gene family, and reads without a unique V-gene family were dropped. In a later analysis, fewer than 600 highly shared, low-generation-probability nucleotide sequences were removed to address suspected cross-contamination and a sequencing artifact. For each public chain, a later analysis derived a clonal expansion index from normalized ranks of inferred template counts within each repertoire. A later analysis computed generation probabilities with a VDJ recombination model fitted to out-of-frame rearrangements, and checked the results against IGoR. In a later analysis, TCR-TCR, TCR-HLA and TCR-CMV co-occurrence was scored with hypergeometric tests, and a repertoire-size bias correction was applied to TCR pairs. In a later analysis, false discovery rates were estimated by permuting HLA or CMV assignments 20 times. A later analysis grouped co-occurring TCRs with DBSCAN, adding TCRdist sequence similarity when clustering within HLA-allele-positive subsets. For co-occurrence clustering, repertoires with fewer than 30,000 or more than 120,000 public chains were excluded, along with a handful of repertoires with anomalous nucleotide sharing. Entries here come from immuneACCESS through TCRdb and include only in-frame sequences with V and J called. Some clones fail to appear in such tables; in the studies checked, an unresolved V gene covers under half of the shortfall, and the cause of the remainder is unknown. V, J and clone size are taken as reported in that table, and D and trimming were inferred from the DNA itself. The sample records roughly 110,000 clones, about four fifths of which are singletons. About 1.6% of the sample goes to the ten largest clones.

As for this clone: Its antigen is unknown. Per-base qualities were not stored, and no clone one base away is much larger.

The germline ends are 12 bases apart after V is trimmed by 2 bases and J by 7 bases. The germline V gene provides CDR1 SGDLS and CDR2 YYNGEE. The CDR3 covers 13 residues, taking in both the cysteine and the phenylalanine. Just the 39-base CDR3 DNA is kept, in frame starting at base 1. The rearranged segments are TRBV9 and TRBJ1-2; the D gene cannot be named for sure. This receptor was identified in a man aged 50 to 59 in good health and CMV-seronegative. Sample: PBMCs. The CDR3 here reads CASSVLPGGGYTF. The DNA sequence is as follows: TGTGCCAGCAGCGTTTTACCGGGTGGTGGCTACACCTTC.